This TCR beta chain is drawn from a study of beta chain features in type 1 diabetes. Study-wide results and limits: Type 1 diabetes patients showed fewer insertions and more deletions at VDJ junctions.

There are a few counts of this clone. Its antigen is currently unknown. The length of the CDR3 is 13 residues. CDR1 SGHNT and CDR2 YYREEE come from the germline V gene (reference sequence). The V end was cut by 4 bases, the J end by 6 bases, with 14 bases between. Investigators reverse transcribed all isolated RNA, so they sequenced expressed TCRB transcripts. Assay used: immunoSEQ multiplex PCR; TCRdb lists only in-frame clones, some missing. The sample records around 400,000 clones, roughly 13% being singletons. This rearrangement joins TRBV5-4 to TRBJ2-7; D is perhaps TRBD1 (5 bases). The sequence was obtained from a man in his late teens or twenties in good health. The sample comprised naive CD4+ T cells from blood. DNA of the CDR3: TGTGCCAGCAGCAGCAGGGAAGTCAGCGAGCAGTACTTC. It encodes CASSSREVSEQYF.